One sample yielded the 9 T cell receptor beta chains listed below, sequenced in a study of blood T cell repertoires in COVID-19. The table came from immunoSEQ multiplex PCR; TCRdb's copy has only in-frame clones and leaves some out. The sample holds roughly 52,000 clones, 86% seen once. The sequenced material came from peripheral blood. The receptors shown here come from a woman of 80 years or more with acute or convalescent COVID-19.

The chain recombines TRBV9 with TRBJ2-5; TRBD2 aligns across 8 bases. The CDR3 consists of 15 residues. Germline lookup yields CDR1 SGDLS and CDR2 YYNGEE. After removal of 0 bases from V and 4 bases from J, the junction contained 5 bases not matched to a gene. The CDR3 region has the DNA TGTGCCAGCAGCGTAGCGGGGGGGCTTCGAGAGACCCAGTACTTC. Its protein is CASSVAGGLRETQYF.

The chain joins TRBV2 to TRBJ1-4; tentatively, D is TRBD1 (6 bases). Germline CDR1 and CDR2: SNHLY and FYNNEI. The germline V and J ends were trimmed by 6 bases and 5 bases, with 13 bases remaining between them. The CDR3 loop spans 14 amino acids. In nucleotides, the CDR3 is TGTGCCAGCAGGGACAGCGTCGACAATGAAAAACTGTTTTTT. This codes for CASRDSVDNEKLFF.

The J gene is TRBJ2-1, the V gene TRBV19; TRBD1 matches at 10 bases. The CDR3 length is 12 residues. The germline CDR1 and CDR2 sequences are LNHDA and SQIVND (reference sequence). CDR3 sequence: CGRDRGANEQFF. The CDR3 coding sequence is TGTGGACGGGACAGGGGAGCGAATGAGCAGTTCTTC.

The chain employs TRBV10-3 and TRBJ2-3, with D maybe TRBD2 (6 bases). Germline V lookup: CDR1 ENHRY, CDR2 SYGVKD. V was pared by 0 bases and J by 1 base, with 8 bases between. The CDR3 consists of 15 residues. DNA for the CDR3: TGTGCCATCAGTGAGTCGCGGGGAGGCACAGATACGCAGTATTTT. It yields the protein CAISESRGGTDTQYF.

The chain recombines TRBV5-1 with TRBJ2-5, with 9 bases lining up with TRBD2. In germline, CDR1 is SGHRS, CDR2 YFSETQ. The CDR3 length is 17 residues. With 4 bases clipped from V and 5 bases from J, the junction kept 15 bases outside the gene matches. The CDR3 DNA sequence: TGCGCCAGCAGCCCCCTAGCGGGAATGGGGAACTGGGAGACCCAGTACTTC. Its protein is CASSPLAGMGNWETQYF.

V is TRBV3-1 (or the pseudogene TRBV3-2) and J is TRBJ1-4; D not certain. Per the germline V gene, CDR1 is LGHDT and CDR2 is YNNKEL (reference sequence). Deletions cut 3 bases from V and 0 bases from J, with 14 bases between. The CDR3 sequence is 17 residues long. CDR3 in DNA: TGTGCCAGCAGCCACGGACTGAGACCGGCAACTAATGAAAAACTGTTTTTT. It codes for CASSHGLRPATNEKLFF.

The genes are TRBV9 and TRBJ2-1, with TRBD1 identical over 8 bases. Germline V lookup: CDR1 SGDLS, CDR2 YYNGEE. The CDR3 extends over 14 amino acids. V dropped 3 bases and J dropped 7; count of bases not matched to a gene: 6. In DNA, the CDR3 is TGTGCCAGCAGCGGACCCAGGGGGCTGAATGAGCAGTTCTTC. Its protein is CASSGPRGLNEQFF.

This sequence joins TRBV23-1 and TRBJ1-5, with 8 bases lining up with TRBD1. TRBV23-1 is filed as an ORF, its function uncertain. This CDR3 has 21 residues. Trimming cost V 0 bases and J 1 base; bases outside gene matches: 17. The CDR3 region has the DNA TGCGCCAGCAGTCAATCACCCCCAGACAGGGGCCACAATGGGAGCAATCAGCCCCAGCATTTT. It translates to CASSQSPPDRGHNGSNQPQHF.

The chain is built from TRBV11-3 and TRBJ2-1; TRBD2 aligns across 12 bases. Trimming took 5 bases from V and 5 from J; bases not matched to a gene: 10. Germline values: CDR1 SGHNT, CDR2 YENEEA. There are 17 residues in the CDR3. As DNA, the CDR3 is TGTGCCAGCAGCCCCGGGAGACTAGCGGGGGTAGACAATGAGCAGTTCTTC. Amino acid sequence: CASSPGRLAGVDNEQFF.